The present TCR beta chain was sequenced within a study of T-cell reconstitution after alpha-beta-depleted transplantation in children. Unique molecular identifiers tagged the TCRbeta library. MiXCR was run by TCRdb on the PCR reads, yielding one entry per CDR3 protein. The sample has hundreds of thousands of distinct CDR3 sequences; over 9.5% are singletons. This clonotype was counted at least ten times. The clonotype was recovered from a human donor who donated a stem cell graft to a child with acute myeloid leukemia. Sequenced here: PBMCs from the stem cell graft donor, sampled from the stem cell graft.

DNA of the CDR3: TGTGCCAGCAGTCTCCCTGCGGAGGGACCCTATAATTCACCCCTCCACTTT. Translation gives CASSLPAEGPYNSPLHF. The rearrangement uses TRBV6-5 and TRBJ1-6; tentative D call: TRBD1 (5 bases). The V and J ends lost 5 bases and 2 bases respectively, with 16 bases between them. This CDR3 region has 17 residues. Germline V gene data show CDR1 as MNHEY and CDR2 as SVGAGI.